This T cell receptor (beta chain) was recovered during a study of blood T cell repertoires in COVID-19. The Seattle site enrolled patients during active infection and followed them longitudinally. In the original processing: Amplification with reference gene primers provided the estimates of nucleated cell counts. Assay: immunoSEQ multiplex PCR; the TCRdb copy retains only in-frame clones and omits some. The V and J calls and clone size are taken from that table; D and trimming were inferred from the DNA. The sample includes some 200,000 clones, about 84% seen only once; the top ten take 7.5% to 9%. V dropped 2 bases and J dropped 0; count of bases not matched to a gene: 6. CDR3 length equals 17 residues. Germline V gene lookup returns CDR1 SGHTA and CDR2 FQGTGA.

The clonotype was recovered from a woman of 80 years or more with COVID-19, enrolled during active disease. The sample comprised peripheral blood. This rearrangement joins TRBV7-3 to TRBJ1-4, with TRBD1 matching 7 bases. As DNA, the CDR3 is TGTGCCAGCAGCTTACCCCTTGACAGGGCAACTAATGAAAAACTGTTTTTT. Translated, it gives CASSLPLDRATNEKLFF.